A single sample is the source of the 22 T cell receptor beta chains below, sequenced in a study of vaccination and CD4 T cells after COVID-19. Treatment given: approximately nine-day PBMC culture with coronavirus spike peptide pools or control peptides (ViraFEST assay). Which antigens these TCRs recognize remains unknown. Sequencing of cultured CD4+ T cell DNA used the Oncomine TCR Beta short-read assay. A single record per CDR3 protein comes from TCRdb applying MiXCR to the PCR reads. The sample lists roughly 20,000 distinct CDR3 sequences, approximately 45% occurring once. Specimen: CD4+ T cells from blood, cultured in vitro, collected after SARS-CoV-2 vaccination. The receptor set was obtained from a human donor who had recovered from COVID-19.

This clonotype occurred once. The chain links TRBV19 to TRBJ2-1, with TRBD2 matching over 8 bases. V dropped 10 bases and J dropped 9; count of bases not matched to a gene: 14. The CDR3 is made up of 14 amino acids. Germline V gives CDR1 LNHDA, CDR2 SQIVND (reference sequence). The CDR3 loop reads CATAGTSSVGEQFF. The CDR3 DNA reads TGTGCCACAGCTGGGACTAGTAGTGTCGGTGAGCAGTTCTTC.

This sequence joins TRBV19 and TRBJ2-5, with unresolved D. The germline V and J ends were trimmed by 1 base and 5 bases, with 5 bases remaining between them. CDR3 size: 12 residues. Germline V gives CDR1 LNHDA, CDR2 SQIVND (reference sequence). CDR3 region: CASSIGGETQYF. The DNA for the CDR3 is TGTGCCAGTAGTATAGGTGGGGAGACCCAGTACTTC.

V and J are TRBV11-3 and TRBJ1-1; D uncertain. The V gene's germline CDR1 is SGHNT and CDR2 YENEEA. V lost 1 base to trimming and J lost 1 base, with 10 bases between them. This CDR3 is built from 15 residues. The CDR3 coding sequence is TGTGCCAGCAGCTTAGTAGGGTGGACGAACACTGAAGCTTTCTTT. Translated: CASSLVGWTNTEAFF. Drawing the rest from reference TRBV11-3 and TRBJ1-1, the complete variable domain is EAGVVQSPRYKIIEKKQPVAFWCNPISGHNTLYWYLQNLGQGPELLIRYENEEAVDDSQLPKDRFSAERLKGVDSTLKIQPAELGDSAVYLCASSLVGWTNTEAFFGQGTRLTVV.

A few counts support this clonotype. The rearrangement uses TRBV11-3 and TRBJ2-7; D tentatively fits TRBD1 or TRBD2 (5 bases each). This CDR3 is 16 amino acids long. CDR1 and CDR2 (germline): SGHNT, YENEEA. V was pared by 1 base and J by 6 bases, with 19 bases between. DNA for the CDR3: TGTGCCAGCAGCTTAGGGACAACCGCGAAGAGGGGCGAGCAGTACTTC. Its translation is CASSLGTTAKRGEQYF.

J is TRBJ1-1 and V is TRBV7-2; 9 bases are a match to TRBD1. Germline CDR1 reads SGHTA; CDR2 reads FQGNSA. The CDR3 spans 17 residues. The ends lost 5 bases at V and 4 bases at J; junction bases unmatched: 14. The CDR3 bases are TGTGCCAGCAGCCGTGGGGGGACAGGGATCTTGACCACTGAAGCTTTCTTT. It translates to CASSRGGTGILTTEAFF.

CDR3 nucleotides: TGTGCCAGCAGCCAAGCACTAGCGGGGGGGGAGACCCAGTACTTC. It encodes CASSQALAGGETQYF. The J gene is TRBJ2-5, the V gene TRBV4-2, with 13 bases identical to TRBD2. The CDR3 is 15 residues long. The V and J ends lost 1 base and 5 bases, in that order; junction bases with no gene match: 1. Germline CDR1 LGHNA, CDR2 YNFKEQ.

The chain joins TRBV20-1 to TRBJ2-7; D not certain. Per germline, CDR1 DFQATT and CDR2 SNEGSKA (reference sequence). The CDR3 extends over 14 amino acids. V gave up 6 bases and J gave up 5 bases, with 20 bases separating them. The CDR3 loop reads CSAPPKGVLHEQYF. The CDR3 DNA follows: TGCAGTGCCCCTCCCAAGGGTGTCCTACACGAGCAGTACTTC.

This chain links TRBV6-1 with TRBJ1-2, with 7 nucleotides matching TRBD1. Germline V CDR1 and CDR2: MNHNS, SASEGT. The CDR3 is made up of 14 amino acids. The V segment lost 6 bases and the J segment 5 bases; nucleotides outside the gene matches: 9. CDR3 protein: CASRKTGEGYGYTF. For the CDR3, the DNA is TGTGCCAGCAGAAAAACAGGGGAGGGGTATGGCTACACCTTC.

This clonotype was counted a few times. This chain connects TRBV20-1 to TRBJ2-1; D remains ambiguous. The CDR3 is made up of 14 amino acids. CDR1 is DFQATT and CDR2 is SNEGSKA in the germline V gene (reference sequence). V was pared by 6 bases and J by 10 bases, with 22 bases between. CDR3 nucleotide sequence: TGCAGTGCCAATACGGGCCTCCAATTTCCAGAGCAGTTCTTC. Translation: CSANTGLQFPEQFF.

CDR3 sequence: CASSEGTSGSTGELFF. CDR3 nucleotide sequence: TGCGCCAGCAGTGAGGGGACTAGCGGGAGCACCGGGGAGCTGTTTTTT. The V and J genes are TRBV10-1 and TRBJ2-2; 14 positions match TRBD2. Trimming took 2 bases from V and 4 from J; bases not matched to a gene: 0. The CDR3 length is 16 residues. CDR1 WNHNN and CDR2 SYGVQD come from the germline V gene (reference sequence).

The rearrangement joins TRBV7-2 to TRBJ1-1, with TRBD1 identical over 11 bases. V lost 8 bases, J lost 6 bases, and 5 bases stayed unmatched. In germline, CDR1 is SGHTA, CDR2 FQGNSA. CDR3 size: 13 residues. The CDR3 protein is CASGQGARSEAFF. The CDR3 coding sequence is TGTGCCAGCGGACAGGGGGCGAGGTCTGAAGCTTTCTTT.

The rearrangement uses TRBV5-6 and TRBJ2-3; 8 nucleotides line up with TRBD2. V gave up 5 bases and J gave up 2 bases; unmatched junction bases: 7. This CDR3 has 15 amino acids. From germline, CDR1 is SGHDT and CDR2 YYEEEE. In DNA form, the CDR3 reads TGTGCCAGCAGTCCACTAGCGGCCTCCACAGATACGCAGTATTTT. Translating gives CASSPLAASTDTQYF.

The V call is TRBV7-9, the J call TRBJ1-2; no clear D. V lost 2 bases, J lost 0 bases, and 7 bases lay in between. CDR1 is SEHNR, CDR2 FQNEAQ, per germline (reference sequence). CDR3 length: 14 residues. As DNA, the CDR3 is TGTGCCAGCAGCTTAACTGGGACTAACTATGGCTACACCTTC. Translated: CASSLTGTNYGYTF.

This clonotype was recorded a few times. The V and J genes are TRBV2 and TRBJ1-6; no clear D gene. The germline V gene encodes CDR1 SNHLY and CDR2 FYNNEI. Between the trimmed V and J ends, which lost 4 bases and 7 bases, there was a span of 11 bases. This CDR3 has 14 residues. This CDR3 reads CASSVRTENSPLHF. The CDR3 region has the DNA TGTGCCAGCAGTGTTAGGACGGAGAATTCACCCCTCCACTTT. The complete variable domain, with remaining parts taken from reference TRBV2 and TRBJ1-6, reads EPEVTQTPSHQVTQMGQEVILRCVPISNHLYFYWYRQILGQKVEFLVSFYNNEISEKSEIFDDQFSVERPDGSNFTLKIRSTKLEDSAMYFCASSVRTENSPLHFGNGTRLTVT.

The chain joins TRBV7-8 to TRBJ2-3, with TRBD2 matching 9 bases. The CDR3 covers 16 residues. The germline V gene encodes CDR1 SGHVS and CDR2 FQNEAQ. V shed 6 bases, J shed 0 bases, and the junction held 7 bases outside the gene matches. CDR3 sequence (DNA): TGTGCCAGCAGGGGACTAGCAGTTACTAGCACAGATACGCAGTATTTT. Translation: CASRGLAVTSTDTQYF.

The chain links TRBV24-1 to TRBJ2-3; TRBD1 matches at 7 bases. Germline V gives CDR1 KGHDR, CDR2 SFDVKD. CDR3 size: 15 residues. The J segment lost 9 bases and the V segment lost 0 bases, leaving 8 bases of the junction unmatched. CDR3 sequence (DNA): TGTGCCACCAGTGATTTGCAGGGGGACAAATTGACGCAGTATTTT. This translates into CATSDLQGDKLTQYF.

The chain couples TRBV19 to TRBJ1-1; weak D call: TRBD1 (5 bases). Deletions cut 7 bases from V and 4 bases from J, with 13 bases between. The CDR3 is 13 amino acids. Germline CDR1 and CDR2: LNHDA and SQIVND (reference sequence). Written as DNA, the CDR3 is TGTGCCAGTACCGCAGGGCTTGGCACTGAAGCTTTCTTT. Translated, it gives CASTAGLGTEAFF.

The V and J genes are TRBV7-3 and TRBJ1-2, with 7 bases lining up with TRBD1. Per the germline V gene, CDR1 is SGHTA and CDR2 is FQGTGA. Losses at the gene ends were 5 bases for V and 8 bases for J; bases not matched to a gene: 8. The CDR3 length is 13 residues. CDR3 in DNA: TGTGCCAGCAGCCCCCAGGGGGGGGTCGGCTACACCTTC. It encodes CASSPQGGVGYTF.

This clonotype has just a few counts. The chain couples TRBV6-1 to TRBJ2-3; 8 bases are a match to TRBD1. This CDR3 region has 15 residues. CDR1 and CDR2 (germline): MNHNS, SASEGT. With V trimmed by 4 bases and J by 1 base, 4 bases remained unmatched. The chain's CDR3 is CASSGRDRRTDTQYF. CDR3 nucleotides: TGTGCCAGCAGTGGCCGGGACAGGCGCACAGATACGCAGTATTTT.

The table lists this clonotype with a few counts. The chain is built from TRBV28 and TRBJ2-1; TRBD2 matches 10 bases. J lost 6 bases, V lost 7 bases, and 6 bases had no gene match. The CDR3 is 14 residues long. Per germline, CDR1 MDHEN and CDR2 SYDVKM. The CDR3: CASIRASGSNEQFF. In DNA, the CDR3 is TGTGCCAGCATCCGGGCTAGCGGGAGCAATGAGCAGTTCTTC.

This chain connects TRBV6-2 or TRBV6-3 to TRBJ2-7; D gene ambiguous. Germline-derived CDR1 and CDR2 are MNHEY and SVGEGT. V was cut by 6 bases and J by 2 bases, with 11 bases left in between. The CDR3 sequence is 13 residues long. The CDR3 loop is CASRADAAYEQYF. The CDR3 DNA sequence: TGTGCCAGCAGGGCCGACGCTGCCTACGAGCAGTACTTC.

This clonotype turned up a few times. This sequence joins TRBV29-1 and TRBJ1-1, with D possibly being TRBD1 (5 bases). This CDR3 comprises 13 residues. CDR1 is SQVTM, CDR2 ANQGSEA, per germline. The V gene lost 0 bases and the J gene lost 4 bases, with 9 bases spanning the gap. CDR3 in amino acids: CSVEEGRGTEAFF. The CDR3 nucleotides read TGCAGCGTTGAAGAGGGGCGAGGCACTGAAGCTTTCTTT.